Listed below are T cell receptor beta chains from one sample, sequenced in a study of shared clonotypes between healthy human individuals. The method was immunoSEQ multiplex PCR; TCRdb's version includes in-frame clones alone and lacks a portion of them. Of about 2.3 million clones listed, around 93% were seen once; the top ten hold around 0.35%. The sequenced sample consisted of naive CD4+ T cells from PBMCs. These receptors were obtained from a young man in good health. Some clones in this sample may be carry-over from other donors' samples. Both conserved end residues are part of each CDR3. The D gene is left open where the match is weak. Clone size is shown for a subset of rows, as once, few, many or a class of expanded clone.

.	.	TRBV13	TRBJ2-7	TGTGCCAGCAGCCAGGCGGCGGGTCTATCCTACGAGCAGTACTTC	CASSQAAGLSYEQYF
.	.	TRBV14	TRBJ1-2	TGTGCCAGCAGTCCCGCCATGGATTATGGCTACACCTTC	CASSPAMDYGYTF
.	TRBD2	TRBV28	TRBJ2-1	TGTGCCAGCACAGTAGCGGGAGGATCAGGGAATGAGCAGTTCTTC	CASTVAGGSGNEQFF
once	.	TRBV20-1	TRBJ2-2	TGCAGTGCAAGCTTAACCGGGGAGCTGTTTTTT	CSASLTGELFF
once	TRBD1	TRBV29-1	TRBJ2-1	TGCAGCGTATATGACAGGGGATCCTACAATGAGCAGTTCTTC	CSVYDRGSYNEQFF
.	TRBD1	TRBV5-4	TRBJ1-4	TGTGCCAGCAGCATACGACAGGGGGCTAATGAAAAACTGTTTTTT	CASSIRQGANEKLFF
.	TRBD1	TRBV7-3	TRBJ2-5	TGTGCCAGCAGCCCCCCAGGGGGCGAGACCCAGTACTTC	CASSPPGGETQYF
.	TRBD2	TRBV6-6	TRBJ2-7	TGTGCCAGCAGTTACTCACCCGGGACTAGTGACGAGCAGTACTTC	CASSYSPGTSDEQYF
.	.	TRBV7-2	TRBJ2-1	TGTGCCAGCAGCTTTCCGGTCCGGTCGGGTGAGCAGTTCTTC	CASSFPVRSGEQFF
.	TRBD1	TRBV7-9	TRBJ1-5	TGTGCCAGCAGCGACACACAGGGGCTGCCCCAGCATTTT	CASSDTQGLPQHF
.	TRBD1	TRBV4-1	TRBJ1-2	TGCGCCAGCAGCCGCAAAGGGTCGACAGGGTCTAACTATGGCTACACCTTC	CASSRKGSTGSNYGYTF
once	.	TRBV7-2	TRBJ2-3	TGTGCCAGCAGCTTAGTTGGGGGTGCAGATACGCAGTATTTT	CASSLVGGADTQYF
once	.	TRBV9	TRBJ2-5	TGTGCCAGCAGCCCGCGGATCCAAGAGACCCAGTACTTC	CASSPRIQETQYF
.	.	TRBV4-3	TRBJ1-3	TGCGCCAGCAGCCAAGACCAGGGGTCTGGAAACACCATATATTTT	CASSQDQGSGNTIYF
.	.	TRBV19	TRBJ2-5	TGTGCCAGTATCCCAAACTGTCCCCCTCAAGAGACCCAGTACTTC	CASIPNCPPQETQYF
.	.	TRBV7-2	TRBJ2-2	TGTGCCAGCAGCACAACGAACACCGGGGAGCTGTTTTTT	CASSTTNTGELFF
.	TRBD1	TRBV19	TRBJ1-1	TGTGCCAGTAGTGGTGGAAAGAGACAGGGGACGGACACTGAAGCTTTCTTT	CASSGGKRQGTDTEAFF
once	.	TRBV30	TRBJ2-2	TGTGCCTGGAGGGCCAGGACGGTCACCGGGGAGCTGTTTTTT	CAWRARTVTGELFF
.	.	TRBV2	TRBJ2-2	TGTGCCAGCAGGGGGGACGGCACCGGGGAGCTGTTTTTT	CASRGDGTGELFF
.	TRBD2	TRBV5-1	TRBJ2-4	TGCGCCAGCAGCTCCGGGACTAGGGTAACCCGCAACATTCAGTACTTC	CASSSGTRVTRNIQYF
.	TRBD2	TRBV28	TRBJ2-1	TGTGCCAGCAGTGTGACTAGCGGGATTACCAATGAGCAGTTCTTC	CASSVTSGITNEQFF
.	TRBD1	TRBV7-2	TRBJ1-1	TGTGCCAGCACCATTCCCTACAGGGGAACTGAAGCTTTCTTT	CASTIPYRGTEAFF
.	TRBD2	TRBV27	TRBJ2-7	TGTGCCAGCAGTGCTGGCCAGGTGGGAGGGACCTTCTACGAGCAGTACTTC	CASSAGQVGGTFYEQYF
.	.	TRBV18	TRBJ1-2	TGTGCCAGCTCACCACCGGCCAGGGACTATGGCTACACCTTC	CASSPPARDYGYTF
.	TRBD1	TRBV23-1	TRBJ1-1	TGCGCCAGCAGTTACCGACAGGGGAGCCTAGCTTTCTTT	CASSYRQGSLAFF
.	.	TRBV5-1	TRBJ1-2	TGCGCCAGCAGCTACGAGACCGGGACGGTCTATGGCTACACCTTC	CASSYETGTVYGYTF
.	.	TRBV7-2	TRBJ2-3	TGTGCCAGCAGCTTAAGGGACCGGGTAGATACGCAGTATTTT	CASSLRDRVDTQYF
.	TRBD1	TRBV19	TRBJ1-2	TGTGCCAGTAGTAACCCCGGACAGGGGTTTAATGGCTACACCTTC	CASSNPGQGFNGYTF
.	.	TRBV7-9	TRBJ1-2	TGTGCCAGCATGAGGTCGTCCTATGGCTACACCTTC	CASMRSSYGYTF
.	.	TRBV5-5	TRBJ2-7	TGTGCCAGCAGCTTGACTAGCTTCTACGAGCAGTACTTC	CASSLTSFYEQYF
once	TRBD2	TRBV30	TRBJ2-3	TGTGCCTGGAAGATAGCGGGTTTAAGACAGGATACGCAGTATTTT	CAWKIAGLRQDTQYF
.	TRBD1	TRBV7-8	TRBJ2-7	TGTGCCAGCAGCTTAAGCCGAGGGACAGGGTACGAGCAGTACTTC	CASSLSRGTGYEQYF
.	.	TRBV4-2	TRBJ2-7	TGTGCCAGCAGCCAAGTAGCCTACGAGCAGTACTTC	CASSQVAYEQYF
.	.	TRBV5-1	TRBJ2-1	TGCGCCAGCAGCTTGGTCCGGGACCTCTACAATGAGCAGTTCTTC	CASSLVRDLYNEQFF
.	TRBD1	TRBV19	TRBJ2-7	TGTGCCAGTAGTATAGTCCTCGGACAGGGGACCTACGAGCAGTACTTC	CASSIVLGQGTYEQYF
.	TRBD2	TRBV5-8	TRBJ2-1	TGTGCCAGCGGCCGCCTAGCGGGCAATGAGCAGTTCTTC	CASGRLAGNEQFF
.	TRBD2	TRBV5-1	TRBJ2-7	TGCGCCAGCAGCCCGGGACTAGCGGGAGGCCAAGCCAACGAGCAGTACTTC	CASSPGLAGGQANEQYF
once	.	TRBV4-1	TRBJ2-5	TGCGCCAGCAGCCCCCGGGACTACCAAGAGACCCAGTACTTC	CASSPRDYQETQYF
.	.	TRBV7-9	TRBJ2-7	TGTGCCAGCAGCTTCGGCCAGGCCTACGAGCAGTACTTC	CASSFGQAYEQYF
.	.	TRBV4-1	TRBJ2-7	TGCGCCAGCAGCCGATCGGGAGAGAGGGGACAATACGAGCAGTACTTC	CASSRSGERGQYEQYF
.	TRBD1	TRBV29-1	TRBJ2-5	TGCAGCGTCCGACAGGGCGGACAAGAGACCCAGTACTTC	CSVRQGGQETQYF
.	.	TRBV29-1	TRBJ2-7	TGCAGCGTTGAGCGACAGGCGGGTGGGGAGCAGTACTTC	CSVERQAGGEQYF
.	.	TRBV19	TRBJ2-5	TGTGCCAGTAGTATGTATGGACAGCCTCCGGAGACCCAGTACTTC	CASSMYGQPPETQYF
.	TRBD2	TRBV19	TRBJ2-3	TGTGCCAGTAGTAAAAGGACCGGGACTAGCCAAGACCAAGGCACAGATACGCAGTATTTT	CASSKRTGTSQDQGTDTQYF
.	TRBD2	TRBV29-1	TRBJ2-2	TGCAGCGTTGGTACTAGCGGGAGTGGCACCGGGGAGCTGTTTTTT	CSVGTSGSGTGELFF
.	TRBD1	TRBV14	TRBJ2-3	TGTGCCAGCAGTCGAGGGGGCAGATACACAGATACGCAGTATTTT	CASSRGGRYTDTQYF
once	TRBD2	TRBV29-1	TRBJ2-5	TGCAGCGTTGGACTAGCGGGCACCCAAGAGACCCAGTACTTC	CSVGLAGTQETQYF
.	.	TRBV7-2	TRBJ1-1	TGTGCCAGCAGCCGGCAGATGAACACTGAAGCTTTCTTT	CASSRQMNTEAFF
.	TRBD1	TRBV10-3	TRBJ1-5	TGTGCCATCAGTGACTGGACAGGGTTTGAGCAGCCCCAGCATTTT	CAISDWTGFEQPQHF
.	.	TRBV7-6	TRBJ2-5	TGTGCCAGCAGCAACCCGTGGTTGGGGACCAAAGAGACCCAGTACTTC	CASSNPWLGTKETQYF
few	TRBD1	TRBV7-8	TRBJ1-2	TGTGCCAGCAGCTTAAGACAGGGTGATTATGGCTACACCTTC	CASSLRQGDYGYTF
few	.	TRBV29-1	TRBJ1-1	TGCAGCGTACAGGGACCCACGAACACTGAAGCTTTCTTT	CSVQGPTNTEAFF
.	.	TRBV7-2	TRBJ2-7	TGTGCCAGCAGCTTAAACGGGCTCGAGCAGTACTTC	CASSLNGLEQYF
.	TRBD2	TRBV7-9	TRBJ2-1	TGTGCCAGCAGCCCCTCCGGGACTAGCGGGAGGAGTGAGCAGTTCTTC	CASSPSGTSGRSEQFF
.	.	TRBV6-5	TRBJ1-1	TGTGCCAGCACTCGTCGGGGTGAAGCTTTCTTT	CASTRRGEAFF